A single sample is the source of the 9 T cell receptor beta chains below, sequenced in a study of cytomegalovirus exposure and HLA in healthy donors. A multiplex PCR was run with 60 Vbeta primers and 13 Jbeta primers. Assay used: immunoSEQ multiplex PCR; TCRdb lists only in-frame clones, some missing. The data hold more than 65,000 clones, with roughly four fifths observed a single time. Material for sequencing was PBMCs. The source of these receptors is a young man in good health and CMV-seronegative.

As concerns this clone: One end of the junction does not line up with germline, which may come from a read error. The rearrangement uses TRBV30 and TRBJ1-4, with D unclear. CDR3 length: 13 residues. Germline assignment: CDR1 GTSNPN and CDR2 SVGIG (reference sequence). The CDR3: CALSPSSNEKLFF. CDR3 bases: TGTGCCTTGAGTCCCAGTTCTAATGAAAAACTGTTTTTT.

This chain links TRBV2 with TRBJ2-4, with 10 positions matching TRBD1. The CDR3 consists of 18 residues. V trimming: 6 bases; J trimming: 3 bases; junction bases outside the gene matches: 14. Germline V gives CDR1 SNHLY, CDR2 FYNNEI. The CDR3 sequence: CASRPGQGLGLGKNIQYF. The CDR3, as DNA: TGTGCCAGCAGACCGGGACAGGGGCTTGGGTTAGGCAAAAACATTCAGTACTTC.

The V call is TRBV7-2, the J call TRBJ2-1; D gene ambiguous. Per germline, CDR1 SGHTA and CDR2 FQGNSA. The CDR3 length is 15 residues. V lost 5 bases to trimming and J lost 0 bases, with 11 bases between them. The DNA for the CDR3 is TGTGCCAGCAGCGCCGACTCGAGCTCCTACAATGAGCAGTTCTTC. Encoded protein: CASSADSSSYNEQFF.

V is TRBV7-9 and J is TRBJ2-7; D is ambiguous. The CDR3 covers 12 residues. The V and J ends lost 5 bases and 1 base respectively, with 6 bases between them. Looked up from germline, CDR1 is SEHNR and CDR2 is FQNEAQ (reference sequence). The CDR3: CASSPLSYEQYF. The CDR3 nucleotides read TGTGCCAGCAGCCCCCTGTCCTACGAGCAGTACTTC.

This chain uses TRBV29-1 with TRBJ1-4, with TRBD1 matching 10 bases. Germline CDR1 SQVTM, CDR2 ANQGSEA. The trim removed 7 bases at V and 5 bases at J, leaving 4 bases unmatched. The CDR3 length is 13 residues. This chain's CDR3 is CSGLTGGNEKLFF. DNA of the CDR3: TGCAGCGGATTGACAGGGGGCAATGAAAAACTGTTTTTT.

The rearrangement links TRBV5-8 to TRBJ1-5, with 7 bases lining up with TRBD1. The germline gives CDR1 SGHTS, CDR2 YDEGEE. Trimming took 7 bases from V and 7 from J; bases not matched to a gene: 8. The CDR3 has 13 amino acids. The CDR3 DNA sequence: TGTGCCAGCGAACGGGACAGTCGACAGCCCCAGCATTTT. It yields the protein CASERDSRQPQHF.

The rearrangement links TRBV30 to TRBJ1-4; 8 positions match TRBD1. Germline CDR1 and CDR2: GTSNPN and SVGIG (reference sequence). The CDR3 length is 15 residues. J was trimmed by 7 bases and V by 5 bases; bases with no gene match: 12. This CDR3 reads CAWDGSGGATEKLFF. The CDR3 DNA follows: TGTGCCTGGGATGGGTCAGGGGGCGCAACTGAAAAACTGTTTTTT.

V and J are TRBV5-1 and TRBJ2-5; the D is unclear. Trimming pared 7 bases from V and 2 bases from J, leaving 12 bases between. The CDR3 runs to 13 residues. Germline V gene data show CDR1 as SGHRS and CDR2 as YFSETQ. CDR3 DNA sequence: TGCGCCAGCCACCTCCCCGGGCAAGAGACCCAGTACTTC. Amino acids: CASHLPGQETQYF.

The CDR3 DNA is TGTGCCAGCAGTGGGAAACAGGGGTTAGACGAAAAACTGTTTTTT. Its protein is CASSGKQGLDEKLFF. The chain is built from TRBV25-1 and TRBJ1-4; 7 nucleotides match TRBD1. Germline CDR1 and CDR2: MGHDK and SYGVNS. V trimming: 4 bases; J trimming: 8 bases; junction bases outside the gene matches: 10. The CDR3 totals 15 residues.